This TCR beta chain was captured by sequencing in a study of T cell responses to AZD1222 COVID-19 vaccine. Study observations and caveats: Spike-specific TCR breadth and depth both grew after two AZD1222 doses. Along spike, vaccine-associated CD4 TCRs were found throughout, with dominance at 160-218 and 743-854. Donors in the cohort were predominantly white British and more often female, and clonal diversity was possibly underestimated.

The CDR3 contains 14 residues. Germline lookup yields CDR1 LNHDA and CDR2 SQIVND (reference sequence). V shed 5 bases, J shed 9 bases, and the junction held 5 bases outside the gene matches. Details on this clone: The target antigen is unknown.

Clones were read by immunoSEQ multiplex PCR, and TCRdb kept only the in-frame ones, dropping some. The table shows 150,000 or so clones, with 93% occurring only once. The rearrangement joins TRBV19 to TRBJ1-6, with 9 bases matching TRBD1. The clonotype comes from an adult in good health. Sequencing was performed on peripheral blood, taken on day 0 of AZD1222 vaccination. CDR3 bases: TGTGCCAGTAGTGAACAGGGGGCGCCTTCACCCCTCCACTTT. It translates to CASSEQGAPSPLHF. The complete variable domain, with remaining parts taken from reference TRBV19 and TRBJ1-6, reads DGGITQSPKYLFRKEGQNVTLSCEQNLNHDAMYWYRQDPGQGLRLIYYSQIVNDFQKGDIAEGYSVSREKKESFPLTVTSAQKNPTAFYLCASSEQGAPSPLHFGNGTRLTVT.